Listed below are T cell receptor beta chains from one sample, sequenced in a study of shared clonotypes between healthy human individuals. The protocol was immunoSEQ multiplex PCR, while the TCRdb copy is restricted to in-frame clones and leaves out a portion. The sample has roughly 1.4 million clones, approximately 98.5% seen once. Sequencing used naive CD4+ T cells sorted from blood. These receptor sequences come from a young man in good health. The CDR3 runs from the conserved cysteine through the conserved F or W. The order of the fields is J gene, D gene, clone size, V gene, CDR3 protein, CDR3 DNA. D genes are given only for firm matches. Some rows have no size entry. The others give once, few or many, or a class for an expanded clone.

J: TRBJ1-5
D: NA
size: NA
V: TRBV27
CDR3: CASSFGPPQPQHF
DNA: TGTGCCAGCAGTTTTGGGCCGCCACAGCCCCAGCATTTT

J: TRBJ2-2
D: TRBD1
size: NA
V: TRBV29-1
CDR3: CSVQTGGVTGELFF
DNA: TGCAGCGTGCAGACAGGGGGTGTCACCGGGGAGCTGTTTTTT

J: TRBJ2-5
D: TRBD2
size: NA
V: TRBV5-1
CDR3: CASSLAGGQETQYF
DNA: TGCGCCAGCAGCCTAGCGGGAGGGCAAGAGACCCAGTACTTC

J: TRBJ2-5
D: NA
size: NA
V: TRBV7-6
CDR3: CASSFAARGETQYF
DNA: TGTGCCAGCAGCTTTGCGGCCAGGGGAGAGACCCAGTACTTC

J: TRBJ1-1
D: NA
size: NA
V: TRBV19
CDR3: CASSISWLTANTEAFF
DNA: TGTGCCAGTAGTATATCCTGGCTTACGGCGAACACTGAAGCTTTCTTT

J: TRBJ1-2
D: NA
size: NA
V: TRBV5-1
CDR3: CASSLSQGGGGYTF
DNA: TGCGCCAGCAGCTTGTCCCAGGGTGGCGGTGGCTACACCTTC

J: TRBJ1-1
D: NA
size: NA
V: TRBV28
CDR3: CASSFPAGRALNTEAFF
DNA: TGTGCCAGCAGTTTTCCCGCTGGACGGGCCCTGAACACTGAAGCTTTCTTT

J: TRBJ2-1
D: NA
size: NA
V: TRBV11-2
CDR3: CASSSKGSSYNEQFF
DNA: TGTGCCAGCAGTTCAAAGGGGAGCTCCTACAATGAGCAGTTCTTC

J: TRBJ2-7
D: NA
size: NA
V: TRBV7-9
CDR3: CASALGRAGAYEQYF
DNA: TGTGCCAGCGCGTTGGGCAGGGCCGGGGCCTACGAGCAGTACTTC

J: TRBJ1-1
D: TRBD1
size: NA
V: TRBV15
CDR3: CATSRNRGPTEAFF
DNA: TGTGCCACCAGCAGAAACAGGGGGCCCACTGAAGCTTTCTTT

J: TRBJ2-7
D: NA
size: NA
V: TRBV18
CDR3: CASSPRADSYEQYF
DNA: TGTGCCAGCTCACCTCGGGCGGACTCCTACGAGCAGTACTTC

J: TRBJ2-1
D: TRBD1
size: NA
V: TRBV9
CDR3: CASSVAGTGYNEQFF
DNA: TGTGCCAGCAGCGTAGCTGGGACAGGCTACAATGAGCAGTTCTTC

J: TRBJ2-5
D: TRBD2
size: NA
V: TRBV5-4
CDR3: CASSLGIAGGSVTQYF
DNA: TGTGCCAGCAGCTTGGGTATAGCGGGAGGTTCGGTCACCCAGTACTTC

J: TRBJ2-1
D: TRBD2
size: NA
V: TRBV5-4
CDR3: CASSLGTSGPNNEQFF
DNA: TGTGCCAGCAGCTTGGGGACTAGCGGACCAAACAATGAGCAGTTCTTC

J: TRBJ1-1
D: NA
size: NA
V: TRBV19
CDR3: CASRDGRQPAFF
DNA: TGTGCCAGTAGAGATGGGCGCCAGCCGGCTTTCTTT

J: TRBJ2-1
D: NA
size: NA
V: TRBV7-2
CDR3: CASRPLADNEQFF
DNA: TGTGCCAGCAGGCCTCTGGCGGACAATGAGCAGTTCTTC

J: TRBJ1-1
D: NA
size: once
V: TRBV5-1
CDR3: CASSPVSNTEAFF
DNA: TGCGCCAGCAGCCCGGTATCGAACACTGAAGCTTTCTTT

J: TRBJ1-1
D: TRBD1
size: NA
V: TRBV18
CDR3: CASSGQAVGTEAFF
DNA: TGTGCCAGCTCAGGACAGGCAGTGGGCACTGAAGCTTTCTTT

J: TRBJ2-1
D: TRBD1
size: NA
V: TRBV4-1
CDR3: CASSQVFRTGKTYNEQFF
DNA: TGCGCCAGCAGCCAAGTTTTTAGGACAGGGAAAACCTACAATGAGCAGTTCTTC

J: TRBJ2-7
D: NA
size: NA
V: TRBV5-5
CDR3: CASAGELAGNLGEQYF
DNA: TGTGCCAGCGCTGGGGAACTAGCCGGGAACCTCGGCGAGCAGTACTTC

J: TRBJ2-1
D: TRBD1
size: NA
V: TRBV5-4
CDR3: CASFPARGHEQFF
DNA: TGTGCCAGCTTTCCCGCCAGGGGGCATGAGCAGTTCTTC

J: TRBJ1-1
D: NA
size: NA
V: TRBV6-1
CDR3: CASSELGSTEAFF
DNA: TGTGCCAGCAGTGAGCTCGGTAGCACTGAAGCTTTCTTT

J: TRBJ2-1
D: TRBD1
size: NA
V: TRBV28
CDR3: CASSLIGTGGWRYNEQFF
DNA: TGTGCCAGCAGTTTAATCGGGACAGGGGGCTGGAGGTACAATGAGCAGTTCTTC

J: TRBJ2-2
D: NA
size: NA
V: TRBV5-6
CDR3: CASSLLLVTANTGELFF
DNA: TGTGCCAGCAGCCTCCTGCTAGTGACAGCCAACACCGGGGAGCTGTTTTTT

J: TRBJ1-1
D: NA
size: NA
V: TRBV6-6
CDR3: CASSYANTEAFF
DNA: TGTGCCAGCAGTTACGCCAACACTGAAGCTTTCTTT

J: TRBJ2-7
D: NA
size: NA
V: TRBV6-5
CDR3: CASSPLTVAYEQYF
DNA: TGTGCCAGCTCCCCCCTGACAGTAGCCTACGAGCAGTACTTC

J: TRBJ2-1
D: TRBD1
size: NA
V: TRBV6-1
CDR3: CASSGQGTVLTKLYNEQFF
DNA: TGTGCCAGCAGTGGACAGGGGACGGTCCTTACTAAGTTATACAATGAGCAGTTCTTC

J: TRBJ2-2
D: NA
size: NA
V: TRBV7-3
CDR3: CASRPAGAGELFF
DNA: TGTGCCAGCAGACCTGCTGGGGCCGGGGAGCTGTTTTTT

J: TRBJ2-5
D: NA
size: NA
V: TRBV7-9
CDR3: CASSLGYSAGETQYF
DNA: TGTGCCAGCAGCTTAGGGTACAGTGCTGGGGAGACCCAGTACTTC

J: TRBJ2-5
D: TRBD1
size: NA
V: TRBV19
CDR3: CASSRIPGQGQETQYF
DNA: TGTGCCAGTAGTAGGATTCCGGGACAGGGCCAAGAGACCCAGTACTTC

J: TRBJ2-7
D: TRBD1
size: NA
V: TRBV18
CDR3: CASSPFRTGSYEQYF
DNA: TGTGCCAGCTCACCCTTTCGGACAGGGTCCTACGAGCAGTACTTC

J: TRBJ2-7
D: TRBD2
size: NA
V: TRBV7-9
CDR3: CASSNHRGGPLSYEQYF
DNA: TGTGCCAGCAGCAATCACCGGGGGGGTCCCCTTTCCTACGAGCAGTACTTC